The entry that follows covers one TCR beta chain sequence. Its antigen is currently unknown. Unique molecular identifiers were present on the cDNA, and a universal primer site came from template switching. TCRdb itself ran the 5' RACE reads through MiXCR, one entry per CDR3 protein. The table includes around 1.7 million distinct CDR3 sequences, about 31% detected once. This record belongs to a study of identical twins. Study-level results: Out-of-frame sharing of TCR alpha in monozygotic twins was underestimated by models.

This CDR3 region has 17 residues. Trimming took 1 base from V and 0 from J, leaving 13 bases between them. Germline assignment: CDR1 SNHLY and CDR2 FYNNEI. Healthy Caucasians alone served as donors. V is TRBV2 and J is TRBJ2-1, with D perhaps matching TRBD1 or TRBD2 (5 bases each). This clonotype was sampled from a newborn girl in good health. Material for sequencing was cord blood. CDR3 loop: CASSEGGTTGSYNEQFF. In DNA, the CDR3 is TGTGCCAGCAGTGAAGGAGGGACCACCGGCTCCTACAATGAGCAGTTCTTC.